The next 14 T cell receptor beta chains were all read from a single sample in a study of cytomegalovirus exposure and HLA in healthy donors. Only in-frame clones appear in the TCRdb table, and some are missing; sequencing was by immunoSEQ multiplex PCR. The data show 110,000 or so clones, with about nine tenths seen just once and approximately 2% held by the top ten. Sequencing input: PBMCs. The receptors were gathered from a young woman in good health and CMV-seronegative.

This chain uses TRBV9 with TRBJ2-1, with a weak D call TRBD2 (6 bases). CDR1 is SGDLS and CDR2 is YYNGEE in the germline V gene. The ends were cut back, 3 bases at V and 0 bases at J, with 13 bases in the middle. The CDR3 loop spans 16 amino acids. In DNA form, the CDR3 reads TGTGCCAGCAGCGCCCGGCGGGGAGACTCCTACAATGAGCAGTTCTTC. It specifies CASSARRGDSYNEQFF.

The V call is TRBV14, the J call TRBJ2-1; D perhaps matches TRBD2 (5 bases). Germline CDR1 SGHDN, CDR2 FVKESK. The CDR3 has 13 amino acids. V lost 4 bases, J lost 10 bases, and 14 bases lay in between. The CDR3 DNA follows: TGTGCCAGCAGCCTTCGAGAGGGAGACGAGCAGTTCTTC. Translating it yields CASSLREGDEQFF.

The rearrangement links TRBV5-8 to TRBJ1-3; unclear D gene. V was cut by 4 bases and J by 2 bases, with 7 bases left in between. Germline V lookup: CDR1 SGHTS, CDR2 YDEGEE. The CDR3 is 13 residues long. The DNA of the CDR3 is TGTGCCAGCAGCACCGGGGCTGGAAACACCATATATTTT. This sequence encodes CASSTGAGNTIYF.

V and J are TRBV2 and TRBJ2-1; 8 nucleotides match TRBD2. CDR1 and CDR2 (germline): SNHLY, FYNNEI. Germline trimming cut 4 bases from V and 4 bases from J; bases unmatched to any gene: 6. The CDR3 runs 15 residues. The CDR3, as DNA: TGTGCCAGCAGTGGGGAGCGGGGGCGGTACAATGAGCAGTTCTTC. It specifies CASSGERGRYNEQFF.

The CDR3 DNA reads TGCACCGGGGGGGCGGAGCAGTTCTTC. This codes for CTGGAEQFF. This rearrangement joins TRBV20-1 to TRBJ2-1; 8 nucleotides align to TRBD2. This CDR3 region has 9 residues. Germline CDR1 and CDR2: DFQATT and SNEGSKA (reference sequence).

This chain uses TRBV4-3 with TRBJ2-7, with 8 bases fitting TRBD1. The CDR3 runs 15 residues. Trimming removed 0 bases from V and 1 base from J; junction bases left unmatched: 2. The germline V gene encodes CDR1 LGHNA and CDR2 YSLEER. CDR3 residues: CASSQDNRGSYEQYF. In DNA form, the CDR3 reads TGCGCCAGCAGCCAAGATAACAGGGGGTCCTACGAGCAGTACTTC.

Comments on this clone: Distinct nucleotide sequences in the sample also encode this CDR3. The V gene is TRBV9, the J gene TRBJ1-1; D remains ambiguous. CDR1 is SGDLS and CDR2 is YYNGEE in the germline V gene. V was shortened by 0 bases and J by 1 base, with 10 bases between the two germline ends. CDR3 length equals 15 residues. The DNA of the CDR3 is TGTGCCAGCAGCGTAGGACAAGGTGGGAACACTGAAGCTTTCTTT. Amino acids: CASSVGQGGNTEAFF.

V and J are TRBV7-2 and TRBJ1-2; possible D gene TRBD1, 5 bases. This CDR3 has 17 residues. Germline-derived CDR1 and CDR2 are SGHTA and FQGNSA. V lost 4 bases and J 6 bases, leaving 24 bases between the germline ends. As DNA, the CDR3 is TGTGCCAGCAGCTCCCGTACGACCGGTAAAGGGGCGGATGGCTACACCTTC. The encoded protein is CASSSRTTGKGADGYTF.

The chain is built from TRBV5-4 and TRBJ2-3; TRBD2 might be the D (6 bases). CDR3 size: 15 residues. Germline loops: CDR1 SGHNT, CDR2 YYREEE (reference sequence). V lost 7 bases, J lost 4 bases, and 19 bases lay in between. This chain's CDR3 is CASGSGGASADTQYF. For the CDR3, the DNA is TGTGCCAGCGGATCAGGAGGGGCGAGTGCAGATACGCAGTATTTT.

The chain is built from TRBV2 and TRBJ2-7; D uncertain. With 4 bases removed from V and 3 bases from J, the gap between germline ends came to 7 bases. Germline lookup yields CDR1 SNHLY and CDR2 FYNNEI. This CDR3 comprises 12 residues. The CDR3 DNA reads TGTGCCAGCAGTGGGCAGTTCTACGAGCAGTACTTC. Protein: CASSGQFYEQYF.

The V gene is TRBV9, the J gene TRBJ1-2, with 7 bases that match TRBD1. V shed 5 bases, J shed 5 bases, and the junction held 9 bases outside the gene matches. Germline values: CDR1 SGDLS, CDR2 YYNGEE. This CDR3 has 14 residues. The DNA for the CDR3 is TGTGCCAGCAGTCGAACAGGGGCGGGATATGGCTACACCTTC. Encoded protein: CASSRTGAGYGYTF.

This clone was observed a few times. The J gene is TRBJ1-3, the V gene TRBV21-1. TRBV21-1 has pseudogene status. This CDR3 is 16 amino acids long. For the CDR3, the DNA is TGTGCCAGCAGGGAGCCATTTGAGAACTCTGGAAACACCATATATTTT. It codes for CASREPFENSGNTIYF.

The chain has TRBV28 and TRBJ1-5; D is perhaps TRBD1 (5 bases). V lost 5 bases and J lost 0, with 11 bases in between. This CDR3 region has 15 residues. The germline V gene encodes CDR1 MDHEN and CDR2 SYDVKM. The CDR3 here is CASSRQLYSNQPQHF. The DNA for the CDR3 is TGTGCCAGCAGTAGACAGCTCTATAGCAATCAGCCCCAGCATTTT.

This chain connects TRBV5-1 to TRBJ2-2, with D possibly being TRBD2 (5 bases). This CDR3 has 16 residues. Trimming pared 4 bases from V and 6 bases from J, leaving 19 bases between. Germline V gene sequence: CDR1 SGHRS, CDR2 YFSETQ. The CDR3 loop is CASSLKRTAGAGELFF. CDR3 DNA: TGCGCCAGCAGCCTAAAGCGGACTGCGGGTGCCGGGGAGCTGTTTTTT.